This T cell receptor beta chain came from a study of blood T cell repertoires in COVID-19. Study at large: Sources were T cells, B-cell-depleted T cells, or PBMCs; the material itself was cDNA or gDNA.

Source study methods: Quantification of nucleated cells was approximated via reference gene primer amplification. This table comes from immunoSEQ multiplex PCR, and its TCRdb copy is limited to in-frame clones, with some not included. From that table come the V and J calls and clone size; the DNA was used to work out D and trimming. The sample shows 45,000 to 60,000 clones, 85% to 90% of them seen only once. Trimming cost V 0 bases and J 10 bases; bases outside gene matches: 6. Germline loops: CDR1 SGDLS, CDR2 YYNGEE. The CDR3 runs 14 residues. The chain recombines TRBV9 with TRBJ2-1; 8 bases align to TRBD1. The sample was peripheral blood. The receptor's source is a man between 65 and 85 years old with active COVID-19. The CDR3 spells CASSVGQGAREQFF. In DNA, the CDR3 is TGTGCCAGCAGCGTAGGGCAGGGGGCAAGGGAGCAGTTCTTC. Full variable domain (remainder filled in from reference TRBV9 and TRBJ2-1): DSGVTQTPKHLITATGQRVTLRCSPRSGDLSVYWYQQSLDQGLQFLIQYYNGEERAKGNILERFSAQQFPDLHSELNLSSLELGDSALYFCASSVGQGAREQFFGPGTRLTVL.